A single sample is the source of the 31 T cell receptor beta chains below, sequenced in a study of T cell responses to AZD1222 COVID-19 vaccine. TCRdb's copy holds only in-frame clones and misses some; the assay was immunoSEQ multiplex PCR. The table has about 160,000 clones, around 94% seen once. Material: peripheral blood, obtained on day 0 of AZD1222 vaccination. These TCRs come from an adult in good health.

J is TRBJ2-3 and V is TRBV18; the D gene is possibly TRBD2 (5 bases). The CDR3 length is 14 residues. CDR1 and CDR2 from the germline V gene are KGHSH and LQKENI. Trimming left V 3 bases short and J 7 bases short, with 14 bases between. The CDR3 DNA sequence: TGTGCCAGCTCACCGGACTCCGGCTTGCATACGCAGTATTTT. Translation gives CASSPDSGLHTQYF.

CDR3 residues: CASSISRQGGYTF. Here the CDR3 DNA reads TGTGCCAGCAGCATAAGCCGACAGGGAGGCTACACCTTC. The chain carries TRBV12-3 or TRBV12-4 and TRBJ1-2, with 7 positions matching TRBD1. This CDR3 is 13 amino acids long. The trim removed 6 bases at V and 8 bases at J, leaving 9 bases unmatched.

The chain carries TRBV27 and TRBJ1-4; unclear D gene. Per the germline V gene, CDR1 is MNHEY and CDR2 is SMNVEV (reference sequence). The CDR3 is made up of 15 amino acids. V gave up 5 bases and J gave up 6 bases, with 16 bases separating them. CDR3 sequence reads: CASSLVGQFYEKLFF. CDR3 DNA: TGTGCCAGCAGTCTGGTGGGCCAGTTTTATGAAAAACTGTTTTTT. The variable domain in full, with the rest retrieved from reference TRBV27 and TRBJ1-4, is EAQVTQNPRYLITVTGKKLTVTCSQNMNHEYMSWYRQDPGLGLRQIYYSMNVEVTDKGDVPEGYKVSRKEKRNFPLILESPSPNQTSLYFCASSLVGQFYEKLFFGSGTQLSVL.

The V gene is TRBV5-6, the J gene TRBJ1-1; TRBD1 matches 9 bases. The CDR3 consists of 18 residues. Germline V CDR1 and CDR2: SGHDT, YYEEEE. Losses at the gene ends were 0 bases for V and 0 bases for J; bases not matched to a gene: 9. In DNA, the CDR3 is TGTGCCAGCAGCTTGGGGGCGGGGACAGGGCCTCTGAACACTGAAGCTTTCTTT. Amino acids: CASSLGAGTGPLNTEAFF.

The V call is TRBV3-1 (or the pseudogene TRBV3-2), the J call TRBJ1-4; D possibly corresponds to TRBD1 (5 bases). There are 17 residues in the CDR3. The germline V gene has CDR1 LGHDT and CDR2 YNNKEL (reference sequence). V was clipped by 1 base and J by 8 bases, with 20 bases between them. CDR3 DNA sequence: TGTGCCAGCAGCCAAGCTTTAGCCGGGGGATTAGGCGAAAAACTGTTTTTT. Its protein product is CASSQALAGGLGEKLFF.

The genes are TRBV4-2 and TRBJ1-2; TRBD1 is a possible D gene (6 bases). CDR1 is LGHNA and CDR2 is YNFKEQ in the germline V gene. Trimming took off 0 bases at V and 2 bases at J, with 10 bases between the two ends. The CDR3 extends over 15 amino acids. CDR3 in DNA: TGTGCCAGCAGCCAAGAGGGGCAGGGGAACTATGGCTACACCTTC. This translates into CASSQEGQGNYGYTF.

CDR3 nucleotides: TGTGCCAGCAGCTTAGCGGGGTTTGAGACCCAGTACTTC. This translates into CASSLAGFETQYF. The genes are TRBV11-2 and TRBJ2-5; perhaps TRBD2 as D (5 bases). The ends were cut back, 1 base at V and 5 bases at J, with 8 bases in the middle. This CDR3 is 13 amino acids long. Germline values: CDR1 SGHAT, CDR2 FQNNGV. The variable domain in full, completed from reference TRBV11-2 and TRBJ2-5, reads EAGVAQSPRYKIIEKRQSVAFWCNPISGHATLYWYQQILGQGPKLLIQFQNNGVVDDSQLPKDRFSAERLKGVDSTLKIQPAKLEDSAVYLCASSLAGFETQYFGPGTRLLVL.

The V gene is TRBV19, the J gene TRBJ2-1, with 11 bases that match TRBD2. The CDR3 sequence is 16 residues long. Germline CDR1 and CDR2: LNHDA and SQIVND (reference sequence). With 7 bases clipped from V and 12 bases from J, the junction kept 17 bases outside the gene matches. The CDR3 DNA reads TGTGCCAGTACCTCCCTAGGGATAGCGGGGGGGCTGAGGCAGTTCTTC. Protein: CASTSLGIAGGLRQFF.

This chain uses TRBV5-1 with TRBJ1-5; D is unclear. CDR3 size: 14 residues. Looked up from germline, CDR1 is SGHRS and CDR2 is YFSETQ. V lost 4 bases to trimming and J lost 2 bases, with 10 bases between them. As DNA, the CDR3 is TGCGCCAGCAGCCCATCATCGGGCAATCAGCCCCAGCATTTT. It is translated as CASSPSSGNQPQHF.

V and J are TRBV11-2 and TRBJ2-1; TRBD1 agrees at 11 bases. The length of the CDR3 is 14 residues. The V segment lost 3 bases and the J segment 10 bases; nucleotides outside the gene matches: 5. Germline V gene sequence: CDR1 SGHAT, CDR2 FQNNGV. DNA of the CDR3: TGTGCCAGCAGCTTCGGGACAGGGGGACGGGAGCAGTTCTTC. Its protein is CASSFGTGGREQFF.

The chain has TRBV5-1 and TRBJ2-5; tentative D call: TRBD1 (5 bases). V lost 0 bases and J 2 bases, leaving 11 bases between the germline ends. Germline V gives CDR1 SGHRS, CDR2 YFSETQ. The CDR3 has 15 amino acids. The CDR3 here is CASSLVQGSQETQYF. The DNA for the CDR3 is TGCGCCAGCAGCTTGGTTCAGGGCTCACAAGAGACCCAGTACTTC.

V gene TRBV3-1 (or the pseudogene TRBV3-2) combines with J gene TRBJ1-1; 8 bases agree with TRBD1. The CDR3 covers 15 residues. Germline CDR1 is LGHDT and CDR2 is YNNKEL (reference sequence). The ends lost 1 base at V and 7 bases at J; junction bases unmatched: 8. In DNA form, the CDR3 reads TGTGCCAGCAGCCAAGTCCCAGGGGGCGGGCTTGAAGCTTTCTTT. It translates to CASSQVPGGGLEAFF.

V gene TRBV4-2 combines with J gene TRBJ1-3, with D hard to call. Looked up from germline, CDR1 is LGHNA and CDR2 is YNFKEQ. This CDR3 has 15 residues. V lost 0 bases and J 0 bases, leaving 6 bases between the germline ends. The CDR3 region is CASSQEMSSGNTIYF. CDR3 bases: TGTGCCAGCAGCCAAGAGATGAGCTCTGGAAACACCATATATTTT.

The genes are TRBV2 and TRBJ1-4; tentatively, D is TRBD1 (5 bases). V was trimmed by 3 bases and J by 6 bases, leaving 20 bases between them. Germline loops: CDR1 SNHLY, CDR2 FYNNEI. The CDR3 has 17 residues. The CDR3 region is CASSEVGLLAADEKLFF. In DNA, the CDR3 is TGTGCCAGCAGTGAGGTGGGACTATTAGCTGCAGATGAAAAACTGTTTTTT.

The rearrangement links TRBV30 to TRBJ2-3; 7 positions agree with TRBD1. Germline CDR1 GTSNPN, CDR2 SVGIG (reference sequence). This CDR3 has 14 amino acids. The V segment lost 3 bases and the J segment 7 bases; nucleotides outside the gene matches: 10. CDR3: CAWRMRDRQYTQYF. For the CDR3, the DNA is TGTGCCTGGAGAATGAGGGACAGACAATATACGCAGTATTTT. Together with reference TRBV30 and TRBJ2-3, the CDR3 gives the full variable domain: SQTIHQWPATLVQPVGSPLSLECTVEGTSNPNLYWYRQAAGRGLQLLFYSVGIGQISSEVPQNLSASRPQDRQFILSSKKLLLSDSGFYLCAWRMRDRQYTQYFGPGTRLTVL.

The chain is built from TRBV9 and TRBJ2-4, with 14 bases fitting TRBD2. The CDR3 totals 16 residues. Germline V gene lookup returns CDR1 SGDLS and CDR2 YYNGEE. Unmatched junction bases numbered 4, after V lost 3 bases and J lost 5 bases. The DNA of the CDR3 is TGTGCCAGCAGCGGAGGGACTAGCGGGGGAGAAAACATTCAGTACTTC. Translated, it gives CASSGGTSGGENIQYF.

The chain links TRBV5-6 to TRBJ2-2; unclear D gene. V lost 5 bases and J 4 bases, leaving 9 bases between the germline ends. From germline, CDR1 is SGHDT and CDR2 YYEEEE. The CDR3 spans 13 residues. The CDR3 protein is CASSYPGTGELFF. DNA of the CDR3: TGTGCCAGCAGTTACCCGGGCACCGGGGAGCTGTTTTTT. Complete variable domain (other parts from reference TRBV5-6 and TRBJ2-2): DAGVTQSPTHLIKTRGQQVTLRCSPKSGHDTVSWYQQALGQGPQFIFQYYEEEERQRGNFPDRFSGHQFPNYSSELNVNALLLGDSALYLCASSYPGTGELFFGEGSRLTVL.

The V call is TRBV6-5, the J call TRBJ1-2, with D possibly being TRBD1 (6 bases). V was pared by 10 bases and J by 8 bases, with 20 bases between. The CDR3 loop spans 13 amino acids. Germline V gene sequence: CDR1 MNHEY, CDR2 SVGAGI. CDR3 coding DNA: TGTGCCATCAGGGACATAGTGAACCGCGGCTACACCTTC. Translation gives CAIRDIVNRGYTF.

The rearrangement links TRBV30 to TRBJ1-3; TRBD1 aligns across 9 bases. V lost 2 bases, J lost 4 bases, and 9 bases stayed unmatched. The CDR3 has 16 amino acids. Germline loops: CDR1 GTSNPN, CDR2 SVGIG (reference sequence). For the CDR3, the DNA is TGTGCCTGGAGTTTTCTCCGGGACAGGGTCGGAAACACCATATATTTT. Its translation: CAWSFLRDRVGNTIYF.

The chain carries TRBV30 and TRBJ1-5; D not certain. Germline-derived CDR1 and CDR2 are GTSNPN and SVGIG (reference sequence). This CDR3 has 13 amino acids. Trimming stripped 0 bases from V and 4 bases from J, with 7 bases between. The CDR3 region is CAWSVVGNQPQHF. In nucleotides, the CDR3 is TGTGCCTGGAGTGTGGTGGGAAATCAGCCCCAGCATTTT. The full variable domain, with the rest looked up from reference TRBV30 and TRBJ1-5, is SQTIHQWPATLVQPVGSPLSLECTVEGTSNPNLYWYRQAAGRGLQLLFYSVGIGQISSEVPQNLSASRPQDRQFILSSKKLLLSDSGFYLCAWSVVGNQPQHFGDGTRLSIL.

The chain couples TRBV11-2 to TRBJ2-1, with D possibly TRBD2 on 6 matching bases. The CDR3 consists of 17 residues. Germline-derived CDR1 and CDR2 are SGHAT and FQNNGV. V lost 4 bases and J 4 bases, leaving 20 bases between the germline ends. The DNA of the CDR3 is TGTGCCAGCAGCTCACGGCCCGGGACTGGTTCATACAATGAGCAGTTCTTC. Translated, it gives CASSSRPGTGSYNEQFF.

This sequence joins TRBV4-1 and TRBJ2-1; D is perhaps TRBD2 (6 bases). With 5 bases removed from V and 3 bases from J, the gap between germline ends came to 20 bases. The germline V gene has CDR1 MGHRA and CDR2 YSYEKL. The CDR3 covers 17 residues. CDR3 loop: CASSARPHLGSYNEQFF. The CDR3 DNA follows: TGCGCCAGCAGCGCCCGCCCTCACCTCGGGAGCTACAATGAGCAGTTCTTC.

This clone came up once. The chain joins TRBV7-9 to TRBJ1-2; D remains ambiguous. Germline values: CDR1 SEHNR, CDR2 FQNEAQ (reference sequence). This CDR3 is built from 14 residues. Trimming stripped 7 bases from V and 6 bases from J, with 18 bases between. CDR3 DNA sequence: TGTGCCAGCAACCGTTGGGCTATCCAAGATGGCTACACCTTC. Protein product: CASNRWAIQDGYTF.

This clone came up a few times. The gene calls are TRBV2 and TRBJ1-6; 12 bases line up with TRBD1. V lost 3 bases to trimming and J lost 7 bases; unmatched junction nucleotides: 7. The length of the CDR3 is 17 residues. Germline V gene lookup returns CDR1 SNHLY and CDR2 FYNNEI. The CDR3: CASSDWGTGGLNSPLHF. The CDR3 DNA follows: TGTGCCAGCAGTGATTGGGGGACAGGGGGCTTGAATTCACCCCTCCACTTT.

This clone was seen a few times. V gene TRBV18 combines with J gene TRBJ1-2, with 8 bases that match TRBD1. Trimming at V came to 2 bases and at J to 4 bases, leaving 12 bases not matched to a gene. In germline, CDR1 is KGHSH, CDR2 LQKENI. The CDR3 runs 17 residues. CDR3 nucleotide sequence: TGTGCCAGCTCACCAAGGATAGACAGGGGCGTTAGCTATGGCTACACCTTC. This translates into CASSPRIDRGVSYGYTF. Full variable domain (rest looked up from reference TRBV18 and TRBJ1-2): NAGVMQNPRHLVRRRGQEARLRCSPMKGHSHVYWYRQLPEEGLKFMVYLQKENIIDESGMPKERFSAEFPKEGPSILRIQQVVRGDSAAYFCASSPRIDRGVSYGYTFGSGTRLTVV.

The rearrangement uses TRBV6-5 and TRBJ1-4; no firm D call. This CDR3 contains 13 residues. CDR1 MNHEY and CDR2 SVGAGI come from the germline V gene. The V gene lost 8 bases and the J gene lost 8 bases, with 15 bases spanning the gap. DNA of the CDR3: TGTGCCAGCTCCCTGGGATTCGGGGAAAAACTGTTTTTT. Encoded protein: CASSLGFGEKLFF.

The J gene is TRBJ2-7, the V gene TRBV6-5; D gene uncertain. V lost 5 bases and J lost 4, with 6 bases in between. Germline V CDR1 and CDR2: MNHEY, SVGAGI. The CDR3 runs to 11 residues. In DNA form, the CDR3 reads TGTGCCAGCAGTAATCGATACGAGCAGTACTTC. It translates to CASSNRYEQYF.

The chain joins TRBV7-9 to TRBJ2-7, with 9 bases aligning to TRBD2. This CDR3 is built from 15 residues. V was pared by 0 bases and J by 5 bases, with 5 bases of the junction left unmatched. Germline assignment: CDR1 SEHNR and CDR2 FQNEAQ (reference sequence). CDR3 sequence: CASSLALRGGNEQYF. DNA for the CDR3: TGTGCCAGCAGCTTAGCCTTGCGGGGGGGAAACGAGCAGTACTTC.

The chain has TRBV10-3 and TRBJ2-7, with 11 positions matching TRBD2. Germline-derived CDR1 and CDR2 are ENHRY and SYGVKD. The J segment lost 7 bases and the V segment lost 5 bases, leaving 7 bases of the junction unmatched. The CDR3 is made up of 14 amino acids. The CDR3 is CAISRLAGRREQYF. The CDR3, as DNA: TGTGCCATCAGTCGACTAGCGGGGCGGCGGGAGCAGTACTTC.

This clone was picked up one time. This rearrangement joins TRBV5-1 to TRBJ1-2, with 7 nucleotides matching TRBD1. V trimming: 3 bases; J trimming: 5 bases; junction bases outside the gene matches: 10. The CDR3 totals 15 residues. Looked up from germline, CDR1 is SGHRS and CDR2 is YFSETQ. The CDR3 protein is CASSYTGTDLYGYTF. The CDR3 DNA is TGCGCCAGCAGCTATACCGGGACAGACTTGTATGGCTACACCTTC.

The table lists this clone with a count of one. CDR3 protein: CASSRDSYGYTF. CDR3 in DNA: TGTGCCAGCAGTCGGGACAGCTATGGCTACACCTTC. This sequence joins TRBV12-3 or TRBV12-4 and TRBJ1-2, with 7 bases lining up with TRBD1. Trimming at V came to 5 bases and at J to 4 bases, leaving 1 base not matched to a gene. The CDR3 covers 12 residues.